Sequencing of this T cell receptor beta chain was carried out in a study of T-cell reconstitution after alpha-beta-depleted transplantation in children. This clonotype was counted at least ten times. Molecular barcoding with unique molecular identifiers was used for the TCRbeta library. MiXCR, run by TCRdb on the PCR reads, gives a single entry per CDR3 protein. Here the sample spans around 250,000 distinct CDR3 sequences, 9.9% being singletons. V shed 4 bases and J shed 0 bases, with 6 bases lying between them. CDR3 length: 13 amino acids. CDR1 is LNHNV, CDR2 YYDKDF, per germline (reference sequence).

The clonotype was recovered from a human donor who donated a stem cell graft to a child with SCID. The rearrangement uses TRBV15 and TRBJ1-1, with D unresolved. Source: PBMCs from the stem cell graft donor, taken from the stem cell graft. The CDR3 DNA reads TGTGCCACCAGCACCGGTCTGAACACTGAAGCTTTCTTT. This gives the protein CATSTGLNTEAFF. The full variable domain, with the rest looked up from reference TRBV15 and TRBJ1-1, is DAMVIQNPRYQVTQFGKPVTLSCSQTLNHNVMYWYQQKSSQAPKLLFHYYDKDFNNEADTPDNFQSRRPNTSFCFLDIRSPGLGDTAMYLCATSTGLNTEAFFGQGTRLTVV.